This T cell receptor (beta chain) was sequenced during a study of blood T cell repertoires in COVID-19. The wider study: COVID-19 samples, acute and convalescent, were from the United States, Italy and Spain. PBMCs, B-cell-depleted T cells, or T cells were the source of the cDNA or gDNA that made up the material.

The CDR3 length is 16 residues. Per the germline V gene, CDR1 is MDHEN and CDR2 is SYDVKM. V lost 4 bases to trimming and J lost 8 bases, with 18 bases between them. This clone showed up just once. Under the authors' procedure: By means of reference gene primer amplification, nucleated cell counts were estimated. Sequencing used immunoSEQ multiplex PCR; TCRdb keeps in-frame clones, though not all of them. V, J and clone size derive from that table, while D and trimming were established from the DNA sequence. The sample consists of about 300,000 clones, approximately 88% of them appearing once. The source is a human donor with COVID-19, enrolled during active disease. The donor label of this sample is uncertain. The sample taken for sequencing was peripheral blood. The V call is TRBV28, the J call TRBJ1-6; the D is unclear. CDR3 DNA sequence: TGTGCCAGCAGTTCCGGACCGGCCCGGGGTTATTCACCCCTCCACTTT. Amino acids: CASSSGPARGYSPLHF.